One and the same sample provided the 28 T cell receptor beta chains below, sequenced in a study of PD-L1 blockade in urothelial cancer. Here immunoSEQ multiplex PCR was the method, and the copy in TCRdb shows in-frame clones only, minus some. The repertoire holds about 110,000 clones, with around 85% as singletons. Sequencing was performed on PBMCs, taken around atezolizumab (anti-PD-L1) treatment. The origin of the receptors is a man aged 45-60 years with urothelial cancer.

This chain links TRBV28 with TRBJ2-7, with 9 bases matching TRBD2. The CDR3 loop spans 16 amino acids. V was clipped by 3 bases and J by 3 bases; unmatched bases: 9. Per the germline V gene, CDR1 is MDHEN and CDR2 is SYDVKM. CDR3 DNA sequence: TGTGCCAGCAGTTTGAGAGGACTAGCGTTCAGCTACGAGCAGTACTTC. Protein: CASSLRGLAFSYEQYF.

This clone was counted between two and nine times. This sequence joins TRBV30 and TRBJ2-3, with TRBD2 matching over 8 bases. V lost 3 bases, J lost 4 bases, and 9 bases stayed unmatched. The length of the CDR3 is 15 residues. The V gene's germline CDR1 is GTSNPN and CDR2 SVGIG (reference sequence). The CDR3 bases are TGTGCCTGGAGCCACGGACTAGCAGTGGCAGATACGCAGTATTTT. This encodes CAWSHGLAVADTQYF.

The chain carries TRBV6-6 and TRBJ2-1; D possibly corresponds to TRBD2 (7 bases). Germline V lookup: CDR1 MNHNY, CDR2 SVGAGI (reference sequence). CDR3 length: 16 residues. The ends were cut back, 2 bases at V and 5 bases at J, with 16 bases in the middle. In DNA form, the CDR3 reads TGTGCCAGCAGTTACCCCCCGGGGGGCGCTAACAATGAGCAGTTCTTC. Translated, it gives CASSYPPGGANNEQFF.

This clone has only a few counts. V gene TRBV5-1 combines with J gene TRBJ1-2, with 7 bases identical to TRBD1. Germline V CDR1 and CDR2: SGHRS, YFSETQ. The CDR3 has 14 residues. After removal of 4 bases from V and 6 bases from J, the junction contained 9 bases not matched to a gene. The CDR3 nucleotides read TGCGCCAGCAGCCCAGGACAGGATCGAGATGGCTACACCTTC. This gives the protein CASSPGQDRDGYTF.

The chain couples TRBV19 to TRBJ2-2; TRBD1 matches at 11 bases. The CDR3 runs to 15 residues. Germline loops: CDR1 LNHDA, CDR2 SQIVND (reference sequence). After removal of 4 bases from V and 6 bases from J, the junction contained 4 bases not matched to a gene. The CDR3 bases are TGTGCCAGTAGTAGCCGGGACAGGGGGTCCGGGGAGCTGTTTTTT. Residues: CASSSRDRGSGELFF.

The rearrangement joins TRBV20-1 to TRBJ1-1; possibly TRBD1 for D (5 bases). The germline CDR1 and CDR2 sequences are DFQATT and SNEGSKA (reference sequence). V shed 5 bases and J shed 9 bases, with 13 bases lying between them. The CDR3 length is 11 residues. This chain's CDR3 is CSAPGEGKAFF. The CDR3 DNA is TGCAGTGCTCCGGGGGAAGGTAAAGCTTTCTTT.

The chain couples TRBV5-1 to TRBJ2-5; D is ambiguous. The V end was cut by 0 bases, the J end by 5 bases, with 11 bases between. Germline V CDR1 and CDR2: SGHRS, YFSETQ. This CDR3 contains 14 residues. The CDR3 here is CASSLERHTETQYF. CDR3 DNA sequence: TGCGCCAGCAGCTTGGAGAGACACACCGAGACCCAGTACTTC.

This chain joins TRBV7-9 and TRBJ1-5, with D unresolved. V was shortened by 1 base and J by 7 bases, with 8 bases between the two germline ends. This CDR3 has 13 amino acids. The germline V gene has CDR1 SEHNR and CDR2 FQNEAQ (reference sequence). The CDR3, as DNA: TGTGCCAGCAGCTTAGATCGAGTGCAGCCCCAGCATTTT. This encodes CASSLDRVQPQHF.

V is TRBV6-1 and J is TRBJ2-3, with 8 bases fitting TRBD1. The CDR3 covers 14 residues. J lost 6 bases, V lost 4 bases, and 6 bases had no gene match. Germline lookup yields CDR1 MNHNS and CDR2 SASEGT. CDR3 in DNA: TGTGCCAGCAGTGGGACAGGGTTTAAGGATACGCAGTATTTT. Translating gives CASSGTGFKDTQYF.

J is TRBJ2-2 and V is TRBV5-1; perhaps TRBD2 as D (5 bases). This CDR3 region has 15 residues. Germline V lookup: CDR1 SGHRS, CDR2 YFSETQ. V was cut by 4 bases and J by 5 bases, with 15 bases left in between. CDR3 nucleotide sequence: TGCGCCAGCAGCCGGCCGGCGGGTCTGACCGGGGAGCTGTTTTTT. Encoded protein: CASSRPAGLTGELFF.

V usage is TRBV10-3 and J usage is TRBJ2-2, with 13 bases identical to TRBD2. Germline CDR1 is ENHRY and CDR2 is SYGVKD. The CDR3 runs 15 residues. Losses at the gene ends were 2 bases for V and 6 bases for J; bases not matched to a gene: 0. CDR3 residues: CAISETSGRAGELFF. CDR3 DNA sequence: TGTGCCATCAGTGAGACTAGCGGGAGGGCCGGGGAGCTGTTTTTT.

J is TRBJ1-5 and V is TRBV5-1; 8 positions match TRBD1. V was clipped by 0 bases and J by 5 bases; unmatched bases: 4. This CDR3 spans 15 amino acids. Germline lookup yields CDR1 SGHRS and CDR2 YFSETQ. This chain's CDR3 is CASSLGGTGYQPQHF. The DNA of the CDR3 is TGCGCCAGCAGCTTGGGGGGGACAGGTTATCAGCCCCAGCATTTT.

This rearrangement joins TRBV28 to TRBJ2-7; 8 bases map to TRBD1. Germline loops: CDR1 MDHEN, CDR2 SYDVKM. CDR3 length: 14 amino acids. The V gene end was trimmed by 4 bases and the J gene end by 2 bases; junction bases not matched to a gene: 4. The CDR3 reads CASSSGQAPYEQYF. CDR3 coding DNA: TGTGCCAGCAGTTCGGGACAGGCTCCCTACGAGCAGTACTTC.

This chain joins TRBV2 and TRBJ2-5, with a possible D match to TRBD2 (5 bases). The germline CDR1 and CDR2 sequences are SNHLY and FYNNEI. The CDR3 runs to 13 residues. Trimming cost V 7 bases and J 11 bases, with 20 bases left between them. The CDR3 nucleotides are TGTGCCAGCAACCCTCTTCTAGGAGCGGAGCAGTACTTC. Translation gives CASNPLLGAEQYF.

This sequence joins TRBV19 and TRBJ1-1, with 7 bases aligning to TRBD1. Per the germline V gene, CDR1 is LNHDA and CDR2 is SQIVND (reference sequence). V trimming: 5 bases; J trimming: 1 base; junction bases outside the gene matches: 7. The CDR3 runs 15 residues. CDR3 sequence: CASSLRTGGNTEAFF. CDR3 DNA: TGTGCCAGTAGTCTTAGGACAGGCGGGAACACTGAAGCTTTCTTT.

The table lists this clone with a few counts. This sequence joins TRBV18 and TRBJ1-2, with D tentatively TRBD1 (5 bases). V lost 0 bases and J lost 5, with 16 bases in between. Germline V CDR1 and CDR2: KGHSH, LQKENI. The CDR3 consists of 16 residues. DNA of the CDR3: TGTGCCAGCTCACCACCCGCCGGGCAGGGCCTTTATGGCTACACCTTC. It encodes CASSPPAGQGLYGYTF.

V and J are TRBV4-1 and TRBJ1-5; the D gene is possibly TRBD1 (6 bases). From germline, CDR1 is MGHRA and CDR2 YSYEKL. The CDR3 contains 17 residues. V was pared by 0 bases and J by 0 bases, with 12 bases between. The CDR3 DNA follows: TGCGCCAGCAGCCAAGACAGGGGCCCTAATAGCAATCAGCCCCAGCATTTT. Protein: CASSQDRGPNSNQPQHF.

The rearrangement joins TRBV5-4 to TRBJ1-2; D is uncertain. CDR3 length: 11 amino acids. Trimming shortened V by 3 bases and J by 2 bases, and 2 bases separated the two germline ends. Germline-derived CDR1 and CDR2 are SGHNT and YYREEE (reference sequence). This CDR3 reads CASSSNYGYTF. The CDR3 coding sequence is TGTGCCAGCAGCTCGAACTATGGCTACACCTTC.

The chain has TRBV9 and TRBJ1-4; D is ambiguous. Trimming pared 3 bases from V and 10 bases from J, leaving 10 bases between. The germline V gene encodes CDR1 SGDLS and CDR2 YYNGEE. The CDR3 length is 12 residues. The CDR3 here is CASSAFSGKLFF. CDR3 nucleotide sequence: TGTGCCAGCAGCGCCTTCTCCGGAAAACTGTTTTTT.

The CDR3 region is CASSNTGGLAGSGETQYF. The CDR3, as DNA: TGTGCCAGCAGCAACACTGGGGGACTAGCGGGATCCGGGGAGACCCAGTACTTC. The chain links TRBV21-1 to TRBJ2-5; the D call TRBD2 from the table was never checked on the DNA. TRBV21-1 is given as a pseudogene. This CDR3 has 18 amino acids.

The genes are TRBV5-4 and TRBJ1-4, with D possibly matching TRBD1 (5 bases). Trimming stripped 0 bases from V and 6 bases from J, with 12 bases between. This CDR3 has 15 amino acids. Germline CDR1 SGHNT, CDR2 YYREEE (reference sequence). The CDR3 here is CASSLARGEDEKLFF. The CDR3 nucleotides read TGTGCCAGCAGCTTGGCACGAGGGGAGGATGAAAAACTGTTTTTT.

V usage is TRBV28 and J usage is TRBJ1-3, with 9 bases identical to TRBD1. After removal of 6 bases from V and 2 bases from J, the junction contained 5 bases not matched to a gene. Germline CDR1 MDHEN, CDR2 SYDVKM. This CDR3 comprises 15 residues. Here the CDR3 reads CASSRQGGTGNTIYF. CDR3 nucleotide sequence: TGTGCCAGCAGCCGACAGGGGGGTACTGGAAACACCATATATTTT.

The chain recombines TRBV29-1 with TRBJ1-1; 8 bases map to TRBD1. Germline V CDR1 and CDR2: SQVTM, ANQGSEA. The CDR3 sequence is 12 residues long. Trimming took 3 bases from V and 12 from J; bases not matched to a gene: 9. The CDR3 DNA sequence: TGCAGCGTTGAGCCTCAGACAGGGGCAACTTTCTTT. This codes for CSVEPQTGATFF.

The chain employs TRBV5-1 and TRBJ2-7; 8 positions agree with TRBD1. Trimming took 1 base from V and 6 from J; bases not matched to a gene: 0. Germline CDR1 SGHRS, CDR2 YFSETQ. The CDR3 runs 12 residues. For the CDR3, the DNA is TGCGCCAGCAGCTTGACAGGGGGCGAGCAGTACTTC. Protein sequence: CASSLTGGEQYF.

As DNA, the CDR3 is TGTGCCTGGAGTGTAGGGACAGCTCCCCCCTACGAGCAGTACTTC. Protein: CAWSVGTAPPYEQYF. The rearrangement links TRBV30 to TRBJ2-7, with 7 nucleotides matching TRBD1. Germline CDR1 GTSNPN, CDR2 SVGIG (reference sequence). The CDR3 is made up of 15 amino acids. V was pared by 0 bases and J by 2 bases, with 7 bases of the junction left unmatched.

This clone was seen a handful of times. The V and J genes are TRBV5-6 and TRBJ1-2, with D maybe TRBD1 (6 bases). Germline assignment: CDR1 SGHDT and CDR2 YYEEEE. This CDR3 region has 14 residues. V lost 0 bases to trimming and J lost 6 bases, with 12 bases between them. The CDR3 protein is CASSLGRGPHGYTF. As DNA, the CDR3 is TGTGCCAGCAGCTTGGGCAGGGGCCCACATGGCTACACCTTC.

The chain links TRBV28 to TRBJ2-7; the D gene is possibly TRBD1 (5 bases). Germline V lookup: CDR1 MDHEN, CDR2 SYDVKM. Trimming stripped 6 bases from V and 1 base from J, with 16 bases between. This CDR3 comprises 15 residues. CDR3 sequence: CASSPASRVSYEQYF. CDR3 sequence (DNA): TGTGCCAGCAGCCCCGCCTCCAGGGTGTCCTACGAGCAGTACTTC.

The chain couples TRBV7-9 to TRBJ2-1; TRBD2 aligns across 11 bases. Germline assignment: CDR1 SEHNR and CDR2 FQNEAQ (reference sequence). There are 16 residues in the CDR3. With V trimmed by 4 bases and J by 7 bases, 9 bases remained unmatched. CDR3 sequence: CASSSRTSGQQNEQFF. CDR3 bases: TGTGCCAGCAGCTCAAGGACTAGCGGGCAACAGAATGAGCAGTTCTTC. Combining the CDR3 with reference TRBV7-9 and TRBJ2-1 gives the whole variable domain DTGVSQNPRHKITKRGQNVTFRCDPISEHNRLYWYRQTLGQGPEFLTYFQNEAQLEKSRLLSDRFSAERPKGSFSTLEIQRTEQGDSAMYLCASSSRTSGQQNEQFFGPGTRLTVL.